A single sample is the source of the 9 T cell receptor beta chains below, sequenced in a study of OX40 agonist ivuxolimab in advanced cancers. The protocol was immunoSEQ multiplex PCR, while the TCRdb copy is restricted to in-frame clones and leaves out a portion. Among around 84,000 clones listed, about 90% were seen once. This specimen was CD4+ or CD8+ T cells sorted from blood, taken in a trial of the OX40 agonist ivuxolimab. These receptors came from an adult with an advanced solid tumor such as melanoma, head and neck, liver or kidney cancer.

CDR3 sequence reads: CASSQGGDSTDTQYF. In DNA, the CDR3 is TGCGCCAGCAGCCAAGGGGGAGACAGCACAGATACGCAGTATTTT. The rearrangement uses TRBV4-3 and TRBJ2-3, with a possible D match to TRBD2 (5 bases). Germline CDR1 is LGHNA and CDR2 is YSLEER. The CDR3 consists of 15 residues. V lost 1 base and J 0 bases, leaving 8 bases between the germline ends.

The rearrangement links TRBV29-1 to TRBJ1-5, with a possible D match to TRBD1 (6 bases). V was shortened by 7 bases and J by 5 bases, with 15 bases between the two germline ends. Germline values: CDR1 SQVTM, CDR2 ANQGSEA. This CDR3 is 13 amino acids long. The CDR3, as DNA: TGCAGCGCCTCAATCAGGGGAGATCAGCCCCAGCATTTT. It translates to CSASIRGDQPQHF. Full variable domain (missing parts from reference TRBV29-1 and TRBJ1-5): SAVISQKPSRDICQRGTSLTIQCQVDSQVTMMFWYRQQPGQSLTLIATANQGSEATYESGFVIDKFPISRPNLTFSTLTVSNMSPEDSSIYLCSASIRGDQPQHFGDGTRLSIL.

The V gene is TRBV19, the J gene TRBJ2-1; 7 bases agree with TRBD1. This CDR3 is built from 17 residues. V shed 6 bases and J 7 bases; nucleotides not matched to a gene: 18. Germline V lookup: CDR1 LNHDA, CDR2 SQIVND (reference sequence). CDR3 nucleotides: TGTGCCAGTAGCCCGAGGGGGCAGGCTCATCGATCTAATGAGCAGTTCTTC. Translated: CASSPRGQAHRSNEQFF.

This chain connects TRBV20-1 to TRBJ2-5, with 8 positions matching TRBD2. Germline V gene data show CDR1 as DFQATT and CDR2 as SNEGSKA (reference sequence). The J segment lost 7 bases and the V segment lost 7 bases, leaving 5 bases of the junction unmatched. There are 11 residues in the CDR3. CDR3 protein: CSGVGLATQYF. The DNA for the CDR3 is TGCAGTGGGGTAGGACTAGCGACCCAGTACTTC.

The rearrangement joins TRBV5-1 to TRBJ2-2, with a possible D match to TRBD1 (5 bases). The CDR3 is 15 residues long. Germline CDR1 is SGHRS and CDR2 is YFSETQ. V was cut by 0 bases and J by 2 bases, with 8 bases left in between. Here the CDR3 reads CASSLGTSNTGELFF. DNA of the CDR3: TGCGCCAGCAGCTTGGGGACATCAAACACCGGGGAGCTGTTTTTT. Together with reference TRBV5-1 and TRBJ2-2, the CDR3 gives the full variable domain: KAGVTQTPRYLIKTRGQQVTLSCSPISGHRSVSWYQQTPGQGLQFLFEYFSETQRNKGNFPGRFSGRQFSNSRSEMNVSTLELGDSALYLCASSLGTSNTGELFFGEGSRLTVL.

The V gene is TRBV19, the J gene TRBJ2-7; no reliable D call. Germline V gene lookup returns CDR1 LNHDA and CDR2 SQIVND (reference sequence). Trimming removed 0 bases from V and 3 bases from J, with 9 bases in between. CDR3 length equals 14 residues. The CDR3 DNA is TGTGCCAGTAGTATAGATATGGCCGGCTACGAGCAGTACTTC. The encoded protein is CASSIDMAGYEQYF.

This clone was recorded only once. V usage is TRBV30 and J usage is TRBJ2-3, with D tentatively TRBD2 (7 bases). The ends were cut back, 2 bases at V and 3 bases at J, with 15 bases in the middle. This CDR3 has 15 residues. Looked up from germline, CDR1 is GTSNPN and CDR2 is SVGIG (reference sequence). Here the CDR3 reads CAWSSFGGLTDTQYF. The CDR3 DNA follows: TGTGCCTGGAGTTCCTTCGGGGGGCTGACAGATACGCAGTATTTT.

The rearrangement joins TRBV6-4 to TRBJ1-2, with TRBD1 as a possible D gene (5 bases). Germline lookup yields CDR1 MRHNA and CDR2 SNTAGT. V lost 0 bases and J lost 8, with 16 bases in between. The CDR3 sequence is 15 residues long. Here the CDR3 DNA reads TGTGCCAGCAGTGACTCGGCACAGGCTTTTAGAGGCTACACCTTC. Translating it yields CASSDSAQAFRGYTF.

J is TRBJ2-7 and V is TRBV20-1, with D tentatively TRBD2 (5 bases). Germline CDR1 reads DFQATT; CDR2 reads SNEGSKA (reference sequence). The CDR3 covers 10 residues. Trimming removed 4 bases at V and 5 bases at J, with 6 bases between. The CDR3 region has the DNA TGCAGTGCTATGAGGGACGAGCAGTACTTC. Translating it yields CSAMRDEQYF.